Each of the 18 T cell receptor beta chains below was sequenced from the same sample in a study of PD-1 blockade in classical Hodgkin lymphoma. Time point given: cycle 4 day 1 (C4D1), after less than 7 weeks of nivolumab. Each of the patients experienced relapse following autologous stem cell transplantation, and their brentuximab vedotin exposure differed. Here immunoSEQ multiplex PCR was the method, and the copy in TCRdb shows in-frame clones only, minus some. Of 20,000 to 30,000 clones listed, about 88% are singletons. This specimen consisted of peripheral blood mononuclear cells (PBMCs), obtained before the fourth cycle of nivolumab. The receptors shown here come from a human donor with classical Hodgkin lymphoma.

The rearrangement joins TRBV7-9 to TRBJ1-2, with D unclear. CDR1 SEHNR and CDR2 FQNEAQ come from the germline V gene (reference sequence). V gave up 5 bases and J gave up 4 bases, with 14 bases separating them. CDR3 length equals 14 residues. In nucleotides, the CDR3 is TGTGCCAGCAGCCCAACCTCAAGCAGCTATGGCTACACCTTC. It codes for CASSPTSSSYGYTF.

CDR3 protein: CASSWDRQQFF. CDR3 coding DNA: TGTGCCAGCAGCTGGGACAGGCAGCAGTTCTTC. The genes are TRBV13 and TRBJ2-1, with 8 nucleotides matching TRBD1. V was pared by 4 bases and J by 11 bases, with 1 base of the junction left unmatched. CDR1 PRHDT and CDR2 FYEKMQ come from the germline V gene (reference sequence). This CDR3 has 11 residues.

This clone was observed a single time. CDR3 region: CASSLDVYTEAFF. The CDR3 nucleotides are TGTGCCAGCAGTTTAGACGTGTACACTGAAGCTTTCTTT. The chain recombines TRBV27 with TRBJ1-1; the D is unclear. The CDR3 runs 13 residues. Germline loops: CDR1 MNHEY, CDR2 SMNVEV (reference sequence). V was cut by 2 bases and J by 3 bases, with 7 bases left in between.

This chain connects TRBV19 to TRBJ2-3, with a tentative D call TRBD1 (5 bases). The CDR3 extends over 13 amino acids. V lost 3 bases, J lost 4 bases, and 8 bases lay in between. Germline CDR1 LNHDA, CDR2 SQIVND (reference sequence). In DNA, the CDR3 is TGTGCCAGTAGTATTAAGGGGTCAGATACGCAGTATTTT. The encoded protein is CASSIKGSDTQYF.

V usage is TRBV29-1 and J usage is TRBJ1-1, with TRBD1 matching 8 bases. There are 15 residues in the CDR3. V shed 0 bases, J shed 1 base, and the junction held 4 bases outside the gene matches. Germline CDR1 reads SQVTM; CDR2 reads ANQGSEA. CDR3 in amino acids: CSVEDYDRGNTEAFF. The CDR3 bases are TGCAGCGTTGAAGATTACGACAGGGGGAACACTGAAGCTTTCTTT.

The chain is built from TRBV10-3 and TRBJ2-7, with no clear D. The CDR3 runs to 14 residues. Trimming left V 5 bases short and J 4 bases short, with 15 bases between. CDR1 is ENHRY and CDR2 is SYGVKD in the germline V gene. The CDR3 nucleotides are TGTGCCATCAGTCCTGACTTCTCAGCGTACGAGCAGTACTTC. Protein sequence: CAISPDFSAYEQYF.

This chain links TRBV6-5 with TRBJ2-1; D unclear. Trimming stripped 6 bases from V and 9 bases from J, with 12 bases between. The CDR3 has 12 residues. CDR1 MNHEY and CDR2 SVGAGI come from the germline V gene. CDR3 sequence: CASSQTEFEQFF. The CDR3, as DNA: TGTGCCAGCAGCCAGACGGAGTTTGAGCAGTTCTTC.

The CDR3 region is CASSQAPLGGLTSGGTDTQYF. Here the CDR3 DNA reads TGCGCCAGCAGCCAAGCTCCCTTGGGAGGCTTGACTAGCGGGGGCACAGATACGCAGTATTTT. The chain combines TRBV4-1 with TRBJ2-3, with 11 bases fitting TRBD2. Germline-derived CDR1 and CDR2 are MGHRA and YSYEKL. The junction had 16 bases not matched to a gene; V was cut back by 1 base and J by 1 base. The CDR3 is 21 residues long.

J is TRBJ2-1 and V is TRBV2; D tentatively fits TRBD1 or TRBD2 (6 bases each). The CDR3 totals 15 residues. V was trimmed by 2 bases and J by 1 base, leaving 9 bases between them. Germline V gives CDR1 SNHLY, CDR2 FYNNEI. The CDR3 region is CASSEWGASYNEQFF. Here the CDR3 DNA reads TGTGCCAGCAGTGAATGGGGGGCGTCCTACAATGAGCAGTTCTTC.

The chain has TRBV5-1 and TRBJ1-1, with 7 bases matching TRBD1. Per the germline V gene, CDR1 is SGHRS and CDR2 is YFSETQ. The CDR3 spans 14 residues. The junction had 5 bases not matched to a gene; V was cut back by 4 bases and J by 2 bases. CDR3 in DNA: TGCGCCAGCAGCATACAGGGGATAAACACTGAAGCTTTCTTT. It yields the protein CASSIQGINTEAFF.

The chain recombines TRBV27 with TRBJ1-5; D uncertain. The V end was cut by 5 bases, the J end by 4 bases, with 12 bases between. The CDR3 sequence is 14 residues long. Looked up from germline, CDR1 is MNHEY and CDR2 is SMNVEV (reference sequence). The CDR3 sequence is CASSPTILNQPQHF. CDR3 nucleotides: TGTGCCAGCAGTCCCACTATACTAAATCAGCCCCAGCATTTT.

J is TRBJ1-2 and V is TRBV9; tentative D call: TRBD1 (5 bases). The CDR3 is 13 residues long. The V and J ends lost 0 bases and 7 bases respectively, with 10 bases between them. The germline CDR1 and CDR2 sequences are SGDLS and YYNGEE. The CDR3 spells CASSVEGDGGYTF. CDR3 DNA sequence: TGTGCCAGCAGCGTAGAAGGGGATGGTGGCTACACCTTC.

V and J are TRBV6-1 and TRBJ2-7; D is perhaps TRBD1 (5 bases). This CDR3 has 13 residues. CDR1 is MNHNS and CDR2 is SASEGT in the germline V gene. V shed 7 bases and J shed 4 bases, with 14 bases lying between them. The chain's CDR3 is CASTQGTLYEQYF. Here the CDR3 DNA reads TGTGCCAGCACGCAGGGCACACTTTACGAGCAGTACTTC.

This chain uses TRBV5-6 with TRBJ1-1; D unresolved. Germline loops: CDR1 SGHDT, CDR2 YYEEEE. Trimming shortened V by 1 base and J by 1 base, and 8 bases separated the two germline ends. CDR3 length equals 14 residues. As DNA, the CDR3 is TGTGCCAGCAGCTTGTACTGGGGGAACACTGAAGCTTTCTTT. Translated: CASSLYWGNTEAFF.

This clone has more than one count but fewer than ten. The chain carries TRBV7-8 and TRBJ1-5, with unresolved D. The CDR3 is 12 residues long. V was trimmed by 5 bases and J by 10 bases, leaving 12 bases between them. Per germline, CDR1 SGHVS and CDR2 FQNEAQ. CDR3 protein: CASSPVGVPQHF. As DNA, the CDR3 is TGTGCCAGCAGCCCAGTGGGAGTACCCCAGCATTTT.

The chain has TRBV18 and TRBJ2-3; D is uncertain. Germline V gene sequence: CDR1 KGHSH, CDR2 LQKENI. Deletions cut 1 base from V and 0 bases from J, with 8 bases between. This CDR3 comprises 15 residues. The CDR3 protein is CASSPQGSSTDTQYF. The CDR3 DNA reads as TGTGCCAGCTCACCACAGGGATCTAGCACAGATACGCAGTATTTT.

This rearrangement joins TRBV9 to TRBJ2-2; the match to TRBD2 covers 9 bases. Germline CDR1 reads SGDLS; CDR2 reads YYNGEE. The CDR3 sequence is 16 residues long. J lost 4 bases, V lost 0 bases, and 4 bases had no gene match. Here the CDR3 reads CASSVAGTSSTGELFF. Here the CDR3 DNA reads TGTGCCAGCAGCGTAGCCGGGACTAGCAGCACCGGGGAGCTGTTTTTT.

The table lists this clone with a few counts. The chain recombines TRBV7-9 with TRBJ1-1; D is perhaps TRBD1 (5 bases). CDR1 and CDR2 from the germline V gene are SEHNR and FQNEAQ (reference sequence). This CDR3 spans 14 amino acids. Trimming stripped 2 bases from V and 5 bases from J, with 12 bases between. The CDR3 DNA reads as TGTGCCAGCAGCTTAATGGGGCGAATGACTGAAGCTTTCTTT. Protein: CASSLMGRMTEAFF.